This T cell receptor beta chain was profiled in a study of monozygotic twins with inflammatory bowel disease. As regards this clonotype: The antigen remains unidentified.

TCRdb re-called the 5' RACE reads; every CDR3 protein appears as one record, without DNA. This sample contains roughly 150,000 distinct CDR3 sequences. General study points: Distinct T cell subtypes could not be told apart. The authors note that differing immunosuppressive treatments may have added variability to patient repertoires.

This TCR was recovered from a human donor with ulcerative colitis or Crohn's disease, or a healthy co-twin of an affected twin (not recorded which). Sequenced material: blood.

The CDR3 loop reads CASSLSRDWGHTDTQYF. The rearrangement uses TRBV11-2 and TRBJ2-3; TCRdb's assignment of TRBD1 cannot be checked, as there is no DNA. CDR1 and CDR2 (germline): SGHAT, FQNNGV. This CDR3 spans 17 amino acids.